The clone carrying this T cell receptor (beta chain) was observed once. Its antigen remains unidentified. This sample is part of a study of cytomegalovirus exposure and HLA in healthy donors. Broader study findings: Most subjects had HLA-A and HLA-B alleles reportedly predicted accurately by TCR beta sequences. Cytomegalovirus status was reportedly diagnosed by the classifier with high sensitivity and specificity.

This CDR3 region has 18 residues. The V gene end was trimmed by 4 bases and the J gene end by 3 bases; junction bases not matched to a gene: 8. Germline CDR1 reads MGHRA; CDR2 reads YSYEKL. In the PCR, 60 Vbeta and 13 Jbeta primers were used. The table came from immunoSEQ multiplex PCR; TCRdb's copy has only in-frame clones and leaves some out. The profile shows 100,000 to 150,000 clones, roughly 86% of them singletons. This chain connects TRBV4-1 to TRBJ2-3; 15 positions match TRBD2. The sequenced sample consisted of PBMCs. This sequence originates from a man aged 18 to 29 in good health and CMV-seronegative. The CDR3 bases are TGCGCCAGCAGCCGGACTAGCGGGGGGGCCCGGAGGACAGATACGCAGTATTTT. Translating gives CASSRTSGGARRTDTQYF.